Here is one TCR beta chain with its context. What it recognizes is unknown. The data are from a study of breast tumors, draining lymph nodes, adjacent tissues. TCRdb fed the multiplex PCR reads into MiXCR, producing one record per CDR3 protein. This table has over 200,000 distinct CDR3 sequences, 30% to 35% appearing once. Study findings and constraints: The data were judged consistent with most tumor T cells coming from lymph node and expanding in tumor. Data only fit, rather than demonstrated, lymph node origin of most tumor T cells. Tumors had less TCR diversity than lymph nodes, more than nontumor tissue.

The V gene's germline CDR1 is SGHTA and CDR2 FQGNSA. The V and J ends lost 1 base and 10 bases respectively, with 14 bases between them. The CDR3 is made up of 15 amino acids. Breast cancer patients provided tissue from their axillary draining lymph nodes. The material sequenced was axillary lymph node tissue. The chain has TRBV7-2 and TRBJ1-6; D is possibly TRBD1 (6 bases). This receptor was taken from a female donor with breast cancer. Some clones in this sample may be carry-over from other donors' samples. CDR3 sequence (DNA): TGTGCCAGCAGCTTAGGTACAGGGAAGGAATCACCCCTCCACTTT. It is translated as CASSLGTGKESPLHF.